This T cell receptor beta chain was sequenced for a study of CD8+CD57+ T cells in acquired aplastic anemia. Overall study context: Sorted CD4+ and CD8+ cells yielded DNA averaging around 3.2 ug.

Patients chosen for sequencing had CD8+CD57+ cells that had expanded, as shown by flow cytometry. Each of the patients presented with severe acquired aplastic anemia. The blood sampling took place in patients who had so far received no therapy. Profiling that covered TCR beta VDJ and CDR3 relied on genomic DNA as its template. TCRdb reanalysed the reads using MiXCR and keeps one entry per CDR3 protein. The table shows roughly 500,000 distinct CDR3 sequences, with under 40% occurring only once. The germline CDR1 and CDR2 sequences are MDHEN and SYDVKM. Trimming took 5 bases from V and 8 from J, leaving 10 bases between them. The CDR3 consists of 12 residues. This clonotype was observed a few times. Its specificity is not known. Study-level results: About 29 CD8+ CDR3 sequences occurred in both the patients and the controls.

This sequence joins TRBV28 and TRBJ1-3, with D uncertain. Input material: sorted CD4+, CD8+, or CD8+CD57+ T cells (not recorded which) from PBMCs. The clonotype was recovered from a human donor with aplastic anemia. The CDR3 DNA reads as TGTGCCAGCAGTACTCTTACCGACACCATATATTTT. Amino acids: CASSTLTDTIYF.